This paragraph reports one T cell receptor (beta chain). The antigen is unknown. This specimen comes from a study of OX40 agonist ivuxolimab in advanced cancers. This CDR3 region has 15 residues. Trimming at V came to 6 bases and at J to 3 bases, leaving 5 bases not matched to a gene. Germline V gene data show CDR1 as SGHRS and CDR2 as YFSETQ. Study-wide findings and caveats: Both CD4+ and CD8+ T cell populations in blood had undergone clonal expansion by week 6 at 0.1 to 3.0 mg/kg.

TCRdb keeps only in-frame clones here, not all; method: immunoSEQ multiplex PCR. The table has under 85,000 clones, 80% to 90% seen once. The clonotype was recovered from an adult with an advanced solid tumor such as melanoma, head and neck, liver or kidney cancer. This chain uses TRBV5-1 with TRBJ2-1, with 11 bases lining up with TRBD2. The sequencing used CD4+ or CD8+ T cells sorted from blood, collected in a trial of the OX40 agonist ivuxolimab. In nucleotides, the CDR3 is TGCGCCAGCACTTCGGGACTAGCGGACTACAATGAGCAGTTCTTC. The encoded protein is CASTSGLADYNEQFF.